These T cell receptor beta chains were read from a single sample in a study of brain metastases from non-small cell lung cancer. Sequencing used immunoSEQ multiplex PCR; TCRdb keeps in-frame clones, though not all of them. Of about 4,100 clones in the sample, 70% to 90% were seen once. The material sequenced was primary lung tumor tissue. All receptors come from a donor aged 40 or older with non-small cell lung cancer. Both conserved end residues are part of each CDR3. The D gene is left open where the match is weak. A row's size may be missing; if present it is once, few, many or a size class.

J: TRBJ2-2; size: .; D: .; V: TRBV19; CDR3: CASSPLLANTGELFF; DNA: TGTGCCAGTAGTCCGCTTCTAGCGAACACCGGGGAGCTGTTTTTT
J: TRBJ1-5; size: .; D: .; V: TRBV21-1; CDR3: CASSKGSGDQPQHF; DNA: TGTGCCAGCAGCAAAGGTTCCGGTGATCAGCCCCAGCATTTT
J: TRBJ2-5; size: .; D: .; V: TRBV5-4; CDR3: CASSLWPEETQYF; DNA: TGTGCCAGCAGCTTGTGGCCCGAGGAGACCCAGTACTTC
J: TRBJ2-4; size: .; D: .; V: TRBV6-5; CDR3: CANTSLGDIQYF; DNA: TGTGCCAACACCTCGCTGGGGGACATTCAGTACTTC
J: TRBJ1-1; size: .; D: .; V: TRBV6-5; CDR3: CATTYEGTEAFF; DNA: TGTGCCACCACATATGAGGGCACTGAAGCTTTCTTT
J: TRBJ2-3; size: .; D: TRBD2; V: TRBV7-2; CDR3: CASSSSKGGGAYTQYF; DNA: TGTGCCAGCAGTTCCTCTAAGGGCGGGGGGGCCTATACGCAGTATTTT
J: TRBJ1-6; size: .; D: TRBD1; V: TRBV3-1/TRBV3-2; CDR3: CASSQDFAGGSPLHF; DNA: TGTGCCAGCAGCCAAGATTTCGCAGGGGGTTCACCCCTCCACTTT
J: TRBJ1-6; size: once; D: TRBD1; V: TRBV18; CDR3: CASCPDRDGSPLHF; DNA: TGTGCCAGCTGCCCCGACAGGGATGGTTCACCCCTCCACTTT
J: TRBJ1-2; size: .; D: TRBD1; V: TRBV5-6; CDR3: CASSLTPGQINYGYTF; DNA: TGTGCCAGCAGCTTGACTCCGGGACAGATTAACTATGGCTACACCTTC
J: TRBJ1-5; size: few; D: TRBD1; V: TRBV7-2; CDR3: CASSQGADQPQHF; DNA: TGTGCCAGCAGCCAGGGGGCGGATCAGCCCCAGCATTTT
J: TRBJ1-5; size: .; D: .; V: TRBV5-1; CDR3: CASSRDSNQPQHF; DNA: TGCGCCAGCAGCCGAGATAGCAATCAGCCCCAGCATTTT
J: TRBJ1-5; size: .; D: .; V: TRBV10-2; CDR3: CASTVRGNQPQHF; DNA: TGCGCCAGCACCGTGAGGGGCAATCAGCCTCAGCATTTT
J: TRBJ2-2; size: .; D: .; V: TRBV4-1; CDR3: CASSQGNPAGELFF; DNA: TGCGCCAGCAGCCAAGGGAACCCGGCCGGGGAGCTGTTTTTT
J: TRBJ2-5; size: few; D: .; V: TRBV18; CDR3: CASSPVSGETQYF; DNA: TGTGCCAGCTCACCTGTCAGTGGAGAGACCCAGTACTTC
J: TRBJ1-1; size: .; D: .; V: TRBV14; CDR3: CASSQDWGGLFTEAFF; DNA: TGTGCCAGCAGCCAAGATTGGGGGGGGCTGTTTACTGAAGCTTTCTTT
J: TRBJ1-2; size: .; D: .; V: TRBV28; CDR3: CASSLQGHGYTF; DNA: TGTGCCAGCAGTTTACAAGGGCATGGCTACACCTTC